One and the same sample provided the 13 T cell receptor beta chains below, sequenced in a study of control samples from healthy donors and cancer patients. This table comes from immunoSEQ multiplex PCR, and its TCRdb copy is limited to in-frame clones, with some not included. The sample consists of fewer than 15,000 clones, approximately 93% of them appearing once. The material sequenced was PBMCs. The receptors originated from a man aged 65 to 85 with head and neck cancer.

The table lists this clone with a count of one. This chain connects TRBV6-5 to TRBJ2-7; TRBD2 matches 12 bases. Germline values: CDR1 MNHEY, CDR2 SVGAGI. The CDR3 sequence is 14 residues long. V trimming: 6 bases; J trimming: 2 bases; junction bases outside the gene matches: 2. CDR3 residues: CASRLAGGAYEQYF. Written as DNA, the CDR3 is TGTGCCAGCAGACTAGCGGGAGGTGCCTACGAGCAGTACTTC.

The CDR3 DNA is TGTGCCAGTAGTGTCGGACAGGCCATTGGATGGGAAAAACTGTTTTTT. Amino acid sequence: CASSVGQAIGWEKLFF. This chain joins TRBV19 and TRBJ1-4; 7 nucleotides align to TRBD1. Trimming removed 5 bases from V and 8 bases from J; junction bases left unmatched: 14. The length of the CDR3 is 16 residues. Germline CDR1 LNHDA, CDR2 SQIVND (reference sequence).

V gene TRBV6-5 combines with J gene TRBJ1-3; no clear D gene. With 4 bases removed from V and 0 bases from J, the gap between germline ends came to 7 bases. CDR3 length: 14 amino acids. The germline CDR1 and CDR2 sequences are MNHEY and SVGAGI. CDR3 DNA sequence: TGTGCCAGCAGTTCAGTAATCTCTGGAAACACCATATATTTT. Residues: CASSSVISGNTIYF.

The chain recombines TRBV19 with TRBJ2-2, with a weak D call TRBD2 (5 bases). The germline V gene encodes CDR1 LNHDA and CDR2 SQIVND (reference sequence). This CDR3 comprises 13 residues. Trimming stripped 8 bases from V and 4 bases from J, with 11 bases between. The CDR3 sequence is CASGRASTGELFF. The CDR3 DNA sequence: TGTGCCAGTGGGCGGGCGAGCACCGGGGAGCTGTTTTTT.

The V and J genes are TRBV28 and TRBJ1-4; D gene ambiguous. This CDR3 spans 15 amino acids. Germline V lookup: CDR1 MDHEN, CDR2 SYDVKM. Trimming shortened V by 5 bases and J by 0 bases, and 10 bases separated the two germline ends. The CDR3 region is CASSRRQSTNEKLFF. The CDR3 coding sequence is TGTGCCAGCAGTCGCCGGCAGTCAACTAATGAAAAACTGTTTTTT. Together with reference TRBV28 and TRBJ1-4, the CDR3 gives the full variable domain: DVKVTQSSRYLVKRTGEKVFLECVQDMDHENMFWYRQDPGLGLRLIYFSYDVKMKEKGDIPEGYSVSREKKERFSLILESASTNQTSMYLCASSRRQSTNEKLFFGSGTQLSVL.

The chain is built from TRBV5-4 and TRBJ2-5; TRBD2 agrees at 8 bases. V lost 3 bases to trimming and J lost 5 bases; unmatched junction nucleotides: 12. Germline CDR1 is SGHNT and CDR2 is YYREEE (reference sequence). The CDR3 spans 16 residues. CDR3 nucleotides: TGTGCCAGCAGCTCCTTTTCCGGGGGGGGCCGGGAGACCCAGTACTTC. Amino acids: CASSSFSGGGRETQYF.

About this clone itself: An end of the junction does not agree with germline; a read error may underlie this. The J gene is TRBJ1-4, the V gene TRBV27; possible D gene TRBD1, 5 bases. This CDR3 contains 14 residues. Germline assignment: CDR1 MNHEY and CDR2 SMNVEV (reference sequence). CDR3 sequence reads: CASSLAGGQRKTVF. DNA for the CDR3: TGTGCCAGCAGTTTAGCGGGGGGTCAGCGAAAAACTGTTTTT.

The J gene is TRBJ2-7, the V gene TRBV14; maybe TRBD2 (5 bases). Germline V gives CDR1 SGHDN, CDR2 FVKESK. V was shortened by 3 bases and J by 0 bases, with 9 bases between the two germline ends. The CDR3 sequence is 14 residues long. The CDR3: CASSHQADSYEQYF. The CDR3 DNA follows: TGTGCCAGCAGCCATCAAGCGGACTCCTACGAGCAGTACTTC.

This clone was detected only once. The chain joins TRBV6-5 to TRBJ2-4; 8 bases are a match to TRBD2. Looked up from germline, CDR1 is MNHEY and CDR2 is SVGAGI. V dropped 2 bases and J dropped 9; count of bases not matched to a gene: 3. The CDR3 has 13 amino acids. The CDR3 here is CASSYVRGGIQYF. The DNA for the CDR3 is TGTGCCAGCAGTTACGTCCGGGGGGGCATTCAGTACTTC.

This clone was seen a few times. The chain recombines TRBV29-1 with TRBJ1-2; 9 bases align to TRBD1. Trimming removed 7 bases from V and 0 bases from J; junction bases left unmatched: 15. CDR3 length: 17 residues. In germline, CDR1 is SQVTM, CDR2 ANQGSEA. The CDR3 is CSAYRFTGGPANYGYTF. The CDR3 coding sequence is TGCAGCGCCTACCGTTTTACAGGGGGCCCTGCTAACTATGGCTACACCTTC. Variable domain in full (rest from reference TRBV29-1 and TRBJ1-2): SAVISQKPSRDICQRGTSLTIQCQVDSQVTMMFWYRQQPGQSLTLIATANQGSEATYESGFVIDKFPISRPNLTFSTLTVSNMSPEDSSIYLCSAYRFTGGPANYGYTFGSGTRLTVV.

The chain couples TRBV30 to TRBJ2-5, with TRBD1 matching over 9 bases. Germline CDR1 and CDR2: GTSNPN and SVGIG (reference sequence). This CDR3 contains 13 residues. CDR3: CAYNRGLRETQYF. The CDR3 DNA is TGTGCTTACAACAGGGGGCTTCGGGAGACCCAGTACTTC.

J is TRBJ2-3 and V is TRBV3-1 (or the pseudogene TRBV3-2); D is ambiguous. V was cut by 3 bases and J by 8 bases, with 9 bases left in between. Looked up from germline, CDR1 is LGHDT and CDR2 is YNNKEL (reference sequence). The CDR3 sequence is 12 residues long. The CDR3 DNA follows: TGTGCCAGCAGCCAGTTGCCGGGTACGCAGTATTTT. It encodes CASSQLPGTQYF.

Remarks on this clone: One end of the junction fails to match germline, which may point to a read error. The CDR3 is CVSSEQGYEQYF. CDR3 in DNA: TGCGTCAGCAGCGAACAGGGGTACGAGCAGTACTTC. V usage is TRBV10-2 and J usage is TRBJ2-7, with 7 nucleotides matching TRBD1. This CDR3 region has 12 residues. CDR1 and CDR2 from the germline V gene are WSHSY and SAAADI.